This T cell receptor beta chain was sequenced in a study of radiotherapy plus CTLA-4 blockade in lung cancer. Turning to the study itself: Objective responses arose in roughly 18% of patients, and under 40% experienced disease control. The study, taken as a whole, reports: Radiotherapy with ipilimumab was followed by blood expansion of tumor-derived clones. Reports identified early blood T cell clone dynamics, with interferon-beta, as the best response predictor.

About this clone itself: Its target is not known.

TCRdb's copy holds only in-frame clones and misses some; the assay was immunoSEQ multiplex PCR. The profile covers more than 75,000 clones, with approximately 82% appearing a single time and roughly 26% taken by the ten largest. CTLA-4 blockade with ipilimumab, together with focal radiation, was given to patients with chemo-refractory metastatic non-small-cell lung cancer. This clonotype originated in a human donor with non-small cell lung cancer that progressed on radiotherapy plus ipilimumab. The sequencing here drew on peripheral blood, taken from a patient treated with radiotherapy plus ipilimumab.

The CDR3 sequence is CASSSNRAAASSYNEQFF. In DNA form, the CDR3 reads TGTGCCAGCAGTTCGAACCGGGCGGCTGCCAGTTCCTACAATGAGCAGTTCTTC. The chain combines TRBV27 with TRBJ2-1, with D unresolved. Looked up from germline, CDR1 is MNHEY and CDR2 is SMNVEV (reference sequence). This CDR3 comprises 18 residues. The V end lost 4 bases, the J end lost 1 base, and 20 bases lay between the germline ends.